The rows below give T cell receptor beta chains drawn from one sample of a study of human T cells and chemical hapten exposure. TCRdb ran MiXCR on the RACE reads and lists one entry per CDR3 protein. The sample has some 300,000 distinct CDR3 sequences, 5.5% seen once. The input for sequencing was whole blood, taken in connection with sensitization to the hapten diphenylcyclopropenone (DPC). The receptors derive from a woman younger than 30 with alopecia areata. Some clones in this sample may be carry-over from other donors' samples. CDR3s include the opening cysteine and the closing phenylalanine or tryptophan. The order of the fields is J gene, D gene, clone size, CDR3 length, V gene, CDR3 protein, CDR3 DNA. The D gene is left open where the match is weak. The size entry is marked missing in some rows and otherwise reads once, few, many or a size class.

J: TRBJ2-3; D: TRBD2; size: .; length: 16; V: TRBV20-1; CDR3: CSARDFRRGGTDTQYF; DNA: TGCAGTGCTAGAGATTTTCGGCGGGGGGGCACAGATACGCAGTATTTT
J: TRBJ1-1; D: .; size: many; length: 15; V: TRBV6-5; CDR3: CASSYWGVTNTEAFF; DNA: TGTGCCAGCAGTTACTGGGGGGTCACTAACACTGAAGCTTTCTTT
J: TRBJ2-3; D: .; size: few; length: 15; V: TRBV5-6; CDR3: CASSWGGTGTDTQYF; DNA: TGTGCCAGCAGCTGGGGCGGGACGGGCACAGATACGCAGTATTTT
J: TRBJ1-5; D: .; size: .; length: 16; V: TRBV4-2; CDR3: CASSQVARYSNQPQHF; DNA: TGTGCCAGCAGCCAAGTCGCACGGTATAGCAATCAGCCCCAGCATTTT
J: TRBJ1-2; D: TRBD1; size: many; length: 13; V: TRBV29-1; CDR3: CSAVPGQDYGYTF; DNA: TGCAGCGCTGTCCCGGGACAGGACTATGGCTACACCTTC
J: TRBJ1-6; D: .; size: many; length: 14; V: TRBV3-1; CDR3: CASSQKGYGSPLHF; DNA: TGTGCCAGCAGCCAAAAGGGGTATGGTTCACCCCTCCACTTT
J: TRBJ1-5; D: TRBD1; size: few; length: 14; V: TRBV10-3; CDR3: CAISESTGAQPQHF; DNA: TGTGCCATCAGTGAGTCGACAGGGGCCCAGCCCCAGCATTTT
J: TRBJ1-2; D: .; size: few; length: 15; V: TRBV7-9; CDR3: CASSSGSLANYGYTF; DNA: TGTGCCAGCAGCTCAGGGAGTTTAGCTAACTATGGCTACACCTTC
J: TRBJ2-5; D: .; size: .; length: 13; V: TRBV12-3/TRBV12-4; CDR3: CASSLAGKGTQYF; DNA: TGTGCCAGCAGTTTAGCGGGGAAAGGGACCCAGTACTTC
J: TRBJ2-1; D: .; size: many; length: 13; V: TRBV14; CDR3: CASSQAAWNEQFF; DNA: TGTGCCAGCAGCCAAGCGGCTTGGAATGAGCAGTTCTTC
J: TRBJ2-3; D: TRBD2; size: many; length: 17; V: TRBV7-2; CDR3: CASSSRLAGGRGDTQYF; DNA: TGTGCCAGCAGCTCCCGACTAGCGGGGGGCCGGGGAGATACGCAGTATTTT
J: TRBJ1-2; D: .; size: .; length: 12; V: TRBV5-6; CDR3: CASSSMMYGYTF; DNA: TGTGCCAGCAGCTCCATGATGTATGGCTACACCTTC
J: TRBJ1-1; D: .; size: few; length: 14; V: TRBV12-3/TRBV12-4; CDR3: CASSFGGTDTEAFF; DNA: TGTGCCAGCAGTTTTGGAGGCACGGACACTGAAGCTTTCTTT
J: TRBJ2-7; D: TRBD1; size: few; length: 12; V: TRBV29-1; CDR3: CSAGTGVREQYF; DNA: TGCAGCGCCGGGACAGGGGTTCGCGAGCAGTACTTC
J: TRBJ2-3; D: .; size: .; length: 14; V: TRBV12-3/TRBV12-4; CDR3: CASSLRTYTDTQYF; DNA: TGTGCCAGCAGTCTGAGGACTTACACAGATACGCAGTATTTT
J: TRBJ1-2; D: .; size: few; length: 13; V: TRBV6-2/TRBV6-3; CDR3: CASSNGRGYGYTF; DNA: TGTGCCAGCAGTAACGGCAGGGGTTATGGCTACACCTTC
J: TRBJ2-2; D: .; size: .; length: 14; V: TRBV6-6; CDR3: CASSHRVDTGELFF; DNA: TGTGCCAGCAGTCACAGGGTGGACACCGGGGAGCTGTTTTTT
J: TRBJ2-2; D: TRBD2; size: few; length: 16; V: TRBV5-1; CDR3: CASTAASGGATGELFF; DNA: TGCGCCAGCACCGCCGCCAGCGGGGGGGCCACCGGGGAGCTGTTTTTT
J: TRBJ1-5; D: TRBD1; size: many; length: 15; V: TRBV6-5; CDR3: CASSYTRDSFRGQHF; DNA: TGTGCCAGCAGTTACACCCGGGACAGCTTTCGGGGCCAGCATTTT
J: TRBJ1-2; D: TRBD1; size: many; length: 13; V: TRBV29-1; CDR3: CSGWTGANYGYTF; DNA: TGCAGCGGCTGGACAGGGGCTAACTATGGCTACACCTTC
J: TRBJ2-1; D: .; size: many; length: 13; V: TRBV18; CDR3: CASSPPGSNEQFF; DNA: TGTGCCAGCTCACCACCTGGTTCCAATGAGCAGTTCTTC
J: TRBJ2-7; D: .; size: .; length: 13; V: TRBV7-2; CDR3: CASSSPGHYEQYF; DNA: TGTGCCAGCAGCTCCCCGGGCCACTACGAGCAGTACTTC
J: TRBJ2-2; D: .; size: many; length: 11; V: TRBV4-2; CDR3: CASSHSGELFF; DNA: TGTGCCAGCAGCCACTCCGGGGAGCTGTTTTTT
J: TRBJ1-4; D: .; size: many; length: 13; V: TRBV7-9; CDR3: CASSFNLAGGLFF; DNA: TGTGCCAGCAGCTTTAATCTTGCCGGGGGCCTGTTTTTT
J: TRBJ1-1; D: .; size: .; length: 15; V: TRBV4-3; CDR3: CASSQDPQGNTEAFF; DNA: TGCGCCAGCAGCCAAGATCCCCAGGGAAACACTGAAGCTTTCTTT
J: TRBJ2-3; D: .; size: many; length: 16; V: TRBV6-1; CDR3: CASTERVEGIGDTQYF; DNA: TGTGCCAGCACCGAACGTGTAGAGGGGATAGGTGATACGCAGTATTTT
J: TRBJ1-1; D: .; size: many; length: 13; V: TRBV6-5; CDR3: CASRPSAATEAFF; DNA: TGTGCCAGCAGACCCTCCGCTGCCACTGAAGCTTTCTTT
J: TRBJ2-1; D: .; size: few; length: 14; V: TRBV19; CDR3: CASSASPGWNEQFF; DNA: TGTGCCAGTAGTGCCTCCCCCGGGTGGAATGAGCAGTTCTTC
J: TRBJ1-1; D: .; size: many; length: 12; V: TRBV29-1; CDR3: CSGGRMNTEAFF; DNA: TGCAGCGGGGGACGGATGAACACTGAAGCTTTCTTT
J: TRBJ2-2; D: .; size: .; length: 13; V: TRBV7-2; CDR3: CASSTAYTGELFF; DNA: TGTGCCAGCAGCACAGCGTACACCGGGGAGCTGTTTTTT
J: TRBJ1-1; D: .; size: .; length: 13; V: TRBV7-2; CDR3: CASSLSWGTEAFF; DNA: TGTGCCAGCAGCTTATCGTGGGGCACTGAAGCTTTCTTT
J: TRBJ1-2; D: .; size: many; length: 13; V: TRBV6-2/TRBV6-3; CDR3: CASRLTGHYGYTF; DNA: TGTGCCAGCAGGCTAACAGGGCACTATGGCTACACCTTC
J: TRBJ1-3; D: .; size: many; length: 13; V: TRBV25-1; CDR3: CASSVYSGNTIYF; DNA: TGTGCCAGCAGCGTATACTCTGGAAACACCATATATTTT
J: TRBJ2-5; D: TRBD2; size: few; length: 15; V: TRBV28; CDR3: CASSYRKGGQETQYF; DNA: TGTGCCAGCAGCTATAGGAAGGGAGGGCAAGAGACCCAGTACTTC
J: TRBJ2-3; D: .; size: .; length: 13; V: TRBV7-2; CDR3: CASSPNRADTQYF; DNA: TGTGCCAGCAGCCCCAACAGGGCGGATACGCAGTATTTT
J: TRBJ1-1; D: TRBD1; size: few; length: 18; V: TRBV14; CDR3: CASSPFPTGTGGSSEAFF; DNA: TGTGCCAGCAGCCCCTTTCCAACCGGGACAGGGGGAAGTAGTGAAGCTTTCTTT
J: TRBJ2-3; D: TRBD1; size: .; length: 14; V: TRBV6-4; CDR3: CASTRGQASDTQYF; DNA: TGTGCCAGCACGAGGGGACAGGCCTCCGATACGCAGTATTTT
J: TRBJ1-2; D: .; size: many; length: 14; V: TRBV18; CDR3: CASSPGAAGLGYTF; DNA: TGTGCCAGCTCACCGGGGGCGGCAGGATTAGGCTACACCTTC
J: TRBJ1-4; D: TRBD1; size: few; length: 16; V: TRBV7-9; CDR3: CASSILPGTGNEKLFF; DNA: TGTGCCAGCAGCATACTTCCCGGGACAGGAAATGAAAAACTGTTTTTT
J: TRBJ2-7; D: .; size: .; length: 14; V: TRBV29-1; CDR3: CSVEEDSSNYEQYF; DNA: TGCAGCGTTGAAGAGGACAGCTCCAACTACGAGCAGTACTTC
J: TRBJ1-1; D: .; size: few; length: 14; V: TRBV28; CDR3: CASSFGGWWTEAFF; DNA: TGTGCCAGCAGTTTTGGGGGATGGTGGACTGAAGCTTTCTTT
J: TRBJ1-2; D: .; size: few; length: 16; V: TRBV9; CDR3: CASSVGHRAAGYGYTF; DNA: TGTGCCAGCAGCGTAGGGCACCGGGCAGCCGGCTATGGCTACACCTTC
J: TRBJ2-3; D: TRBD1; size: many; length: 14; V: TRBV5-5; CDR3: CASSPTGSSDTQYF; DNA: TGTGCCAGCAGCCCGACAGGGAGTTCAGATACGCAGTATTTT